Listed below are T cell receptor beta chains from one sample, sequenced in a study of T cells expressing NK-cell markers. Reanalyzing the 5' RACE reads, TCRdb keeps one entry per CDR3 protein, without DNA. Recorded for this sample: hundreds of thousands of distinct CDR3 sequences. The sample taken for sequencing was blood T cells: a sorted CD56 or NKG2C T cell subset, CD4+ or CD8+ T cells, or bulk PBMC T cells (not recorded which). The source is a woman between 18 and 70 years old in good health. Each CDR3 is given with its conserved first and last residue. The order of the fields is V gene, J gene, CDR3 protein.

>TRBV7-2|TRBJ2-7
CASSLEAGATYEQYF
>TRBV6-6|TRBJ1-6
CASYLANSPLHF
>TRBV5-4|TRBJ2-3
CASSFPGLGTDTQYF
>TRBV11-2|TRBJ1-2
CASSTTGTGKANYGYTF
>TRBV7-2|TRBJ1-2
CASSPTTGGHYGYTF
>TRBV5-4|TRBJ2-1
CASSHSGRDYNEQFF
>TRBV27|TRBJ1-2
CASSFSGYGYTF
>TRBV5-1|TRBJ2-3
CASSETVDTQYF
>TRBV5-6|TRBJ1-3
CASSLALLGAQGNTIYF
>TRBV7-2|TRBJ2-5
CASSHTSETQYF
>TRBV7-3|TRBJ1-1
CASSPRRENTEAFF
>TRBV12-3/TRBV12-4|TRBJ1-1
CASSTGPMVTEAFF
>TRBV15|TRBJ2-2
CATRPGLRTGELFF
>TRBV10-3|TRBJ1-1
CAISDPAPNTEAFF
>TRBV9|TRBJ2-1
CASSVAPEVSNEQFF
>TRBV7-6|TRBJ2-7
CASSLAGQRLYEQYF
>TRBV5-1|TRBJ1-2
CASSLGGQGSYGYTF
>TRBV6-5|TRBJ2-2
CASSPGGARANTGELFF
>TRBV6-1|TRBJ2-7
CASSGQTGVYEQYF
>TRBV20-1|TRBJ2-3
CSARPVAGASTDTQYF
>TRBV18|TRBJ1-4
CASSGRQATNEKLFF
>TRBV5-1|TRBJ1-1
CASSHRGTGSTRLSRAAEAFF
>TRBV20-1|TRBJ2-1
CSASGDSGYEQFF
>TRBV9|TRBJ1-1
CASSVAGGATEAFF
>TRBV9|TRBJ2-1
CASSPRESVYNEQFF
>TRBV27|TRBJ1-2
CASSLHKANYGYTF
>TRBV19|TRBJ2-1
CASLAGKSSYNEQFF
>TRBV28|TRBJ2-4
CASSATRGLLLDIQYF
>TRBV5-1|TRBJ2-1
CASSGGLAGSPYNEQFF